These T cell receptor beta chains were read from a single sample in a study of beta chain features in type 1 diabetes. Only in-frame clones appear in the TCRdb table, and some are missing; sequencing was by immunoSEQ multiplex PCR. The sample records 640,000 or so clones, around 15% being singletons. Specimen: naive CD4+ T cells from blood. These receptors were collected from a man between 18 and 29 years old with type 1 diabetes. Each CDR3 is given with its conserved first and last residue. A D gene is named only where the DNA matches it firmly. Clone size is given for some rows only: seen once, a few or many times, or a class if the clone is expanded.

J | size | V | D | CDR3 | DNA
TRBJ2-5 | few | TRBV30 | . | CAWSVLGRSETQYF | TGTGCCTGGAGTGTACTAGGCAGAAGTGAGACCCAGTACTTC
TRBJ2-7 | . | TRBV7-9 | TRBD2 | CVARLAGDEQYF | TGTGTCGCCCGACTAGCGGGAGACGAGCAGTACTTC
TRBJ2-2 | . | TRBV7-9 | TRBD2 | CASSPLVPAGVVTGELFF | TGTGCCAGCAGCCCCCTCGTCCCGGCGGGAGTTGTCACCGGGGAGCTGTTTTTT
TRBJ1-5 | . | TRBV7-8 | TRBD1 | CASSLRVQGQGNQPQHF | TGTGCCAGCAGCTTACGGGTCCAGGGACAGGGCAATCAGCCCCAGCATTTT
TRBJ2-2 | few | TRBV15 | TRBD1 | CATSRELQGKNTGELFF | TGTGCCACCAGCAGAGAGCTACAGGGGAAGAACACCGGGGAGCTGTTTTTT
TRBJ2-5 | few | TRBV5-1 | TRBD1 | CASSLQGTGQETQYF | TGCGCCAGCAGCTTACAAGGGACAGGACAAGAGACCCAGTACTTC
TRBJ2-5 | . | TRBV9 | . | CASSPTPPGLAKQETQYF | TGTGCCAGCAGCCCCACACCTCCGGGGCTAGCAAAACAAGAGACCCAGTACTTC
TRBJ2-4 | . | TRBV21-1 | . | CASSKVVGLAKNIQYF | TGTGCCAGCAGCAAAGTCGTCGGGCTAGCCAAAAACATTCAGTACTTC
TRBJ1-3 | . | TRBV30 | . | CAWRAPGNTIYF | TGTGCCTGGAGGGCCCCCGGAAACACCATATATTTT
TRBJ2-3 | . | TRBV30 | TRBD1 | CAWSRQGSGTDTQYF | TGTGCCTGGAGCCGACAGGGTTCTGGCACAGATACGCAGTATTTT
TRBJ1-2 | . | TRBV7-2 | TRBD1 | CASSPQGAEGYTF | TGTGCCAGCAGCCCCCAGGGGGCAGAGGGCTACACCTTC
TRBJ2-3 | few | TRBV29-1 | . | CSVSSGPWQDTQYF | TGCAGCGTTTCGAGCGGACCCTGGCAAGATACGCAGTATTTT
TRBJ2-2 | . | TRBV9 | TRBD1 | CASSPTGSEYTGELFF | TGTGCCAGCAGCCCGACAGGGTCGGAGTACACCGGGGAGCTGTTTTTT
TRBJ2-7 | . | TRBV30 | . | CAWTTGRGYEQYF | TGTGCCTGGACGACCGGCAGGGGATACGAGCAGTACTTC
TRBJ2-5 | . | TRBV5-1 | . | CASSSNLVQETQYF | TGCGCCAGCAGCTCCAACTTGGTACAAGAGACCCAGTACTTC
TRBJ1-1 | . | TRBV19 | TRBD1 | CASSSDRGTEAFF | TGTGCCAGTAGTTCCGACAGGGGTACTGAAGCTTTCTTT
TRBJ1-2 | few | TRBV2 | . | CASSAAVNYGYTF | TGTGCCAGCAGTGCGGCGGTTAACTATGGCTACACCTTC
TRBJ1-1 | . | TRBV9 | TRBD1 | CASSARQGRATEAFF | TGTGCCAGCAGCGCGCGACAGGGACGGGCCACTGAAGCTTTCTTT
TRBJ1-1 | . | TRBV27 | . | CASSPDRKTEAFF | TGTGCCAGCAGTCCTGACAGGAAGACTGAAGCTTTCTTT
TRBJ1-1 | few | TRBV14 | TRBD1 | CASSRTAGGTEAFF | TGTGCCAGCAGCCGGACCGCAGGGGGCACTGAAGCTTTCTTT
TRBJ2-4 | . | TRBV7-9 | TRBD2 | CASSLGLAGVEKNIQYF | TGTGCCAGCAGCTTAGGACTAGCGGGAGTAGAAAAAAACATTCAGTACTTC
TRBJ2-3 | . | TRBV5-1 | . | CASSLIGPGTDTQYF | TGCGCCAGCAGCTTGATAGGGCCTGGCACAGATACGCAGTATTTT
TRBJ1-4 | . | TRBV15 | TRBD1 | CATSMLTGDEKLFF | TGTGCCACCAGCATGCTGACAGGGGATGAAAAACTGTTTTTT
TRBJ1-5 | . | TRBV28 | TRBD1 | CASSPGQAIGWSNQPQHF | TGTGCCAGCAGTCCGGGACAGGCCATCGGGTGGAGCAATCAGCCCCAGCATTTT
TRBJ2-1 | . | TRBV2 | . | CASSRANEQFF | TGTGCCAGCAGTCGCGCCAATGAGCAGTTCTTC
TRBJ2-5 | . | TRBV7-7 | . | CASGGQETQYF | TGTGCTAGCGGCGGACAAGAGACCCAGTACTTC
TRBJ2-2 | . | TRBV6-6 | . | CASSPGPPEYGELFF | TGTGCCAGCAGCCCCGGACCCCCGGAGTACGGGGAGCTGTTTTTT
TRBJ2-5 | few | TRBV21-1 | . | CASSIHSGTGETQYF | TGTGCCAGCAGCATACACTCCGGGACAGGCGAGACCCAGTACTTC
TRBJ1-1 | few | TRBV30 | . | CAWSIAGQSEAFF | TGTGCCTGGAGTATCGCAGGGCAGTCTGAAGCTTTCTTT
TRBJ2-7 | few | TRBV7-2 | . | CASARGGYEQYF | TGTGCCAGCGCCAGAGGAGGGTACGAGCAGTACTTC
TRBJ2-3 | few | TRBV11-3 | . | CASSTRADNRDTQYF | TGTGCCAGCAGCACCCGCGCGGATAACAGAGATACGCAGTATTTT
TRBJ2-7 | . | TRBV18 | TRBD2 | CASSETSGGSYEQYF | TGTGCCAGCTCAGAGACTAGCGGGGGATCCTACGAGCAGTACTTC
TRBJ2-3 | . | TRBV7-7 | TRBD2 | CASSLGLAGATDTQYF | TGTGCTAGCAGCCTCGGACTAGCGGGTGCCACAGATACGCAGTATTTT
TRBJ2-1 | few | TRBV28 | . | CASSMREIQFF | TGTGCCAGCAGTATGAGAGAGATTCAGTTCTTC
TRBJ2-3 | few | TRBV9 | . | CASSRGDYQDTQYF | TGTGCCAGCAGCCGTGGTGACTATCAAGATACGCAGTATTTT
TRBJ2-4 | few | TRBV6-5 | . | CASSYSSGNIGNIQYF | TGTGCCAGCAGTTACTCTAGCGGCAATATCGGAAACATTCAGTACTTC
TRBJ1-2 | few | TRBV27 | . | CASSLSWTLTYGYTF | TGTGCCAGCAGTTTATCGTGGACGCTGACCTATGGCTACACCTTC
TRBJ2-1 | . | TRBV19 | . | CASSPVRGNEQFF | TGTGCCAGTAGCCCGGTCCGGGGCAATGAGCAGTTCTTC
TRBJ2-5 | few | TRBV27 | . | CASSLSRTKETQYF | TGTGCCAGCAGTTTATCGAGGACTAAAGAGACCCAGTACTTC
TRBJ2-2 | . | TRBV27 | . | CASSLSQGPGELFF | TGTGCCAGCAGTTTATCCCAGGGTCCCGGGGAGCTGTTTTTT
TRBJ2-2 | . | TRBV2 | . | CASSGRSGTYTGELFF | TGTGCCAGCAGTGGGCGGTCAGGGACGTACACCGGGGAGCTGTTTTTT
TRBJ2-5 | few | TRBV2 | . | CASSDPGSQETQYF | TGTGCCAGCAGTGACCCCGGATCCCAAGAGACCCAGTACTTC